The entry below gives a single T cell receptor (beta chain) sequence along with its context. The antigen is undetermined. Method: immunoSEQ multiplex PCR; TCRdb's copy keeps in-frame clones and lacks some. Altogether about 160,000 clones are present, around 90% being singletons, with the ten largest covering just under 3%. This entry is derived from a study of cytomegalovirus exposure and HLA in healthy donors. Findings and caveats of the study: Cytomegalovirus association was listed for about 170 TCR beta chains. For cytomegalovirus status, the classifier reportedly gave diagnoses with high specificity and sensitivity. First-cohort TCR clusters were later found to tend to co-occur in the roughly 130 validation repertoires.

Separate from the approximately 670-subject first cohort was the approximately 120-subject validation cohort, to which the donors belonged. Sequencing was carried out using PBMCs. This sequence was found in a man aged 18-30 years in good health and CMV-seronegative.

In DNA, the CDR3 is TGTGCCAGCACCCGTGTCTCTGGGGCCAACGTCCTGACTTTC. It translates to CASTRVSGANVLTF. The rearrangement joins TRBV2 to TRBJ2-6; unclear D gene. The CDR3 is 14 amino acids. Germline V gives CDR1 SNHLY, CDR2 FYNNEI. The V and J ends lost 7 bases and 0 bases respectively, with 7 bases between them.